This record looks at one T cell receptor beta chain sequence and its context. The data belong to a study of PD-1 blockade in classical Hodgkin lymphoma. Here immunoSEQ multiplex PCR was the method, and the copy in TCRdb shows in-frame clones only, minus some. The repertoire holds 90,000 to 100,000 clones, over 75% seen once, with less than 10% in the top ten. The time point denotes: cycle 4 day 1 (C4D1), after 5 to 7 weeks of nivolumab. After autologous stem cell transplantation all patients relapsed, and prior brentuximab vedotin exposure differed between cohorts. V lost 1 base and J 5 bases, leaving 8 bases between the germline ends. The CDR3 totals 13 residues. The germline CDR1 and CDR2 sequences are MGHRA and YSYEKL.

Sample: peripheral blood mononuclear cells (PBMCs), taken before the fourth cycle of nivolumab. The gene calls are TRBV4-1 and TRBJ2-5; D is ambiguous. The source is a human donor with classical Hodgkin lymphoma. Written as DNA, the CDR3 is TGCGCCAGCAGCCAAGTCCCCGCTGAGACCCAGTACTTC. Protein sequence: CASSQVPAETQYF.